This T cell receptor beta chain was captured in a study of blood T cell repertoires in COVID-19. As for the study in general: Both acute and convalescent COVID-19 samples were obtained from the United States, Italy and Spain. Sample material is recorded as cDNA or gDNA derived from T cells, B-cell-depleted T cells, or PBMCs.

Authors' data handling: Reference gene primers were amplified, and this amplification served to estimate nucleated cell counts. Sequenced by immunoSEQ multiplex PCR; TCRdb stores in-frame clones only, minus some. The DNA gave D and trimming, while V, J and clone size come from that table. The table records around 130,000 clones, around 86% of them present only once. V dropped 2 bases and J dropped 0 bases, with 11 bases sitting between them. The length of the CDR3 is 16 residues. Germline-derived CDR1 and CDR2 are MGHRA and YSYEKL. Sequences were obtained from peripheral blood. The source of this sequence is a human donor in a cohort sampled during active COVID-19. This chain links TRBV4-1 with TRBJ1-5; no clear D. CDR3 amino acids: CASSQKHQASNQPQHF. The CDR3 bases are TGCGCCAGCAGCCAAAAACACCAGGCTAGCAATCAGCCCCAGCATTTT.